Described below is a single T cell receptor beta chain sequence and its context. Antigen unknown. The sample carries other DNA sequences with the same CDR3. Researchers partitioned CD4+ cells into CD45RA+ naive and CD45RA-negative memory subsets. This CDR3 is 15 amino acids long. V lost 3 bases and J lost 2; bases outside the gene matches: 3. CDR1 LNHDA and CDR2 SQIVND come from the germline V gene (reference sequence). This entry comes from a study of shared clonotypes between healthy human individuals. Study results and limitations: It was observed that 5% to 6% of naive CD4 clonotypes were shared across a handful of donors.

Across several immunoSEQ plates, the genomic DNA of each subset was split evenly. The assay was immunoSEQ multiplex PCR, and TCRdb's table has in-frame clones only and misses some. The table shows over a million clones, with around 74% occurring only once. Material: memory CD4+ T cells sorted from blood. Described subset: CD45RA-negative fraction. The origin of this receptor is a man between 18 and 29 years old in good health. The rearrangement links TRBV19 to TRBJ2-2; the match to TRBD2 covers 7 bases. CDR3 bases: TGTGCCAGTAGTATGGGAGGGCTCAACACCGGGGAGCTGTTTTTT. Its protein is CASSMGGLNTGELFF.